The clone carrying this T cell receptor beta chain was detected a few times. What it binds is not known. Extraction and reverse transcription of RNA yielded cDNA as the sequencing template. Sequencing used immunoSEQ multiplex PCR; TCRdb keeps in-frame clones, though not all of them. In the table there are about 120,000 clones, about 51% of which are singletons. The data belong to a study of CD8+ T cells in alopecia areata. Study-wide results and caveats: Scalp repertoires also include resident alphabeta T cells from normal skin.

Per germline, CDR1 MNHNY and CDR2 SVGAGI (reference sequence). The CDR3 covers 12 residues. The V gene lost 4 bases and the J gene lost 6 bases, with 6 bases spanning the gap. In alopecia areata patients, both lesional scalp punch biopsies and peripheral blood were collected. This receptor was obtained from a human donor with alopecia areata. The chain joins TRBV6-6 to TRBJ2-2; D is unresolved. Sequencing used NKG2D-low CD8+ T cells sorted from blood. CDR3 in amino acids: CASSLNAGELFF. CDR3 sequence (DNA): TGTGCCAGCAGTTTAAACGCCGGGGAGCTGTTTTTT.